The clone carrying this T cell receptor beta chain came up many times. In the original analysis: In papillary thyroid cancer, a distant-metastasis classifier was built using CDR3 differences across clinicopathological groups. MiXCR re-clonotyped the PCR reads for TCRdb. The V and J calls here are based on TCRdb, not the publication. The top ten clones hold approximately 9.5% of a sample with about 45,000 clones, 3.5% to 5% of them seen once. This sample was taken from a study of metastatic and nonmetastatic thyroid tumors. At the level of the study: Repertoires of blood and of tissue (tumor or nodule) from malignant and benign thyroid patients were compared.

Treatment of any kind had been given to no patient before thyroid surgery. This CDR3 is built from 15 residues. V dropped 6 bases and J dropped 5; count of bases not matched to a gene: 13. The V gene's germline CDR1 is DFQATT and CDR2 SNEGSKA (reference sequence). The source material was blood. This clonotype was obtained from a female donor with papillary thyroid cancer or a benign thyroid nodule (not recorded which). Some clones in this sample may be carry-over from other donors' samples. The chain joins TRBV20-1 to TRBJ2-5; 9 positions match TRBD2. CDR3 nucleotide sequence: TGCAGTGCAAAGATAGCGGGAGCGTTTTATGAGACCCAGTACTTC. Translation gives CSAKIAGAFYETQYF.